This TCR beta chain was captured by sequencing in a study of blood T cells in healthy people across ages. This clonotype showed up just a few times. The CDR3 covers 16 residues. The V gene lost 0 bases and the J gene lost 0 bases, with 10 bases spanning the gap. Germline V gene data show CDR1 as SGDLS and CDR2 as YYNGEE. Using a J-beta primer mix together with a sample-barcoded 5' primer, a second PCR was run for roughly 7 to 11 cycles. TCRdb redid the calling of the 5' RACE reads with MiXCR, one entry per CDR3 protein. The sample shows over 1,300,000 distinct CDR3 sequences, around 59% of them seen only once.

Sequenced: blood. The receptor was derived from a man aged 18 to 29 in good health. The gene calls are TRBV9 and TRBJ2-1, with a possible D match to TRBD2 (5 bases). CDR3 region: CASSVVAGLSYNEQFF. Here the CDR3 DNA reads TGTGCCAGCAGCGTAGTGGCGGGCCTCTCCTACAATGAGCAGTTCTTC.